This T cell receptor (beta chain) was observed in a study of blood T cell repertoires in COVID-19. Study-wide context: The origin of the acute and convalescent COVID-19 samples was the United States, Italy and Spain.

The table came from immunoSEQ multiplex PCR; TCRdb's copy has only in-frame clones and leaves some out. The sample includes 250,000 to 300,000 clones, about 90% of them seen just once. While infection was still active, Seattle patients were enrolled and then followed longitudinally. Trimming left V 0 bases short and J 4 bases short, with 15 bases between. The germline V gene encodes CDR1 SQVTM and CDR2 ANQGSEA. The CDR3 spans 15 residues. The TCR originated in a woman aged 25-40 years with COVID-19, enrolled during active disease. Sequenced input: peripheral blood. The chain combines TRBV29-1 with TRBJ1-1, with D hard to call. The CDR3: CSVEDREGSVTEAFF. In nucleotides, the CDR3 is TGCAGCGTTGAAGATCGGGAAGGGAGTGTCACTGAAGCTTTCTTT.